This T cell receptor beta chain comes out of a study of blood T cells in healthy people across ages. Each donor gave about 9.3 milliliters of peripheral blood. The CDR3 has 16 amino acids. V shed 4 bases and J 2 bases; nucleotides not matched to a gene: 8. The use of a sample-barcoded 5' primer and a J-beta primer mix characterized a second PCR of roughly 6 to 11 cycles. TCRdb reprocessed the 5' RACE reads with MiXCR, giving one entry per CDR3 protein. The repertoire holds 800,000 to 950,000 distinct CDR3 sequences, with 29% as singletons. The same data also went into a second study, on T cells of mothers and their children. In that study: Samples came from a few healthy Caucasian mothers and their six children. For the second PCR, the M1S primer put in sample barcodes and 2-4 random nucleotides. Overlap measured in related mother-child pairs was slightly, non-significantly higher than in unrelated pairs.

Sequencing input: blood. The source of this sequence is a woman aged 40 to 49 in good health. The V gene is TRBV12-3 or TRBV12-4, the J gene TRBJ2-3, with 8 bases aligning to TRBD2. The CDR3 DNA is TGTGCCAGCAGTTCCCCAGCGGGGGCGCTCACAGATACGCAGTATTTT. Translated, it gives CASSSPAGALTDTQYF.